This record looks at one TCR beta chain sequence and its context. Its specificity is not known. The data stem from a study of cytomegalovirus exposure and HLA in healthy donors. The study's findings and limits: 150 or so TCR beta chains were listed as cytomegalovirus-associated. Earlier analysis found most TCR beta V segments productive about 87% or about 30% of the time.

This PCR relied on a set of 60 Vbeta primers and 13 Jbeta primers. Source study methods: The authors later counted roughly 77 million unique TCR beta chains, some 9.9 million of them shared. Only in-frame clones appear in the TCRdb table, and some are missing; sequencing was by immunoSEQ multiplex PCR. That table furnishes V, J and clone size, whereas the DNA furnished D and trimming. In the table there are fewer than 130,000 clones, less than 80% of which are singletons. The V gene's germline CDR1 is MNHNS and CDR2 SASEGT. The CDR3 contains 15 residues. The V end lost 2 bases, the J end lost 0 bases, and 9 bases lay between the germline ends.

Sequencing input: PBMCs. V usage is TRBV6-1 and J usage is TRBJ2-3; D is uncertain. The receptor comes from a man aged 30 to 39 in good health and CMV-seropositive. The CDR3 sequence: CASSEQAPSTDTQYF. The DNA of the CDR3 is TGTGCCAGCAGTGAACAAGCGCCTAGCACAGATACGCAGTATTTT.